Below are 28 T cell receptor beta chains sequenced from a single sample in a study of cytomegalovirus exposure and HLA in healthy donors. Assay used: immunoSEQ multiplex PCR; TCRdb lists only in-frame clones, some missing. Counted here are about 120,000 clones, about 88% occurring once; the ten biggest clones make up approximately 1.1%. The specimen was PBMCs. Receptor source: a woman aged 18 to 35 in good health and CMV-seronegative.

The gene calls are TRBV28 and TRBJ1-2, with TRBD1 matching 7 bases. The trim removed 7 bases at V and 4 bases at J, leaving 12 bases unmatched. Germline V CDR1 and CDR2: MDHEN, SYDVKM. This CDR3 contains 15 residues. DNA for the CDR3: TGTGCCAGCACCAAGGGGGCTGGTAGGTCCTATGGCTACACCTTC. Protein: CASTKGAGRSYGYTF.

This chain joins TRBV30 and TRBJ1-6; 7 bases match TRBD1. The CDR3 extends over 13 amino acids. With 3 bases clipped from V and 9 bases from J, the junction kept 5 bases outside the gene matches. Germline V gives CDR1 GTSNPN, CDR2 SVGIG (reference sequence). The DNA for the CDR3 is TGTGCCTGGAGCGGGGACAGAGGTTCACCCCTCCACTTT. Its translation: CAWSGDRGSPLHF.

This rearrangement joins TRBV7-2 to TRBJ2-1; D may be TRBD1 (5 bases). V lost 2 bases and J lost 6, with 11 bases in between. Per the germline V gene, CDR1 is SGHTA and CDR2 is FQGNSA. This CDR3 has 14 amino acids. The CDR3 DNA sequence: TGTGCCAGCAGCTTATTCCAGGGCATCAATGAGCAGTTCTTC. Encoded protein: CASSLFQGINEQFF.

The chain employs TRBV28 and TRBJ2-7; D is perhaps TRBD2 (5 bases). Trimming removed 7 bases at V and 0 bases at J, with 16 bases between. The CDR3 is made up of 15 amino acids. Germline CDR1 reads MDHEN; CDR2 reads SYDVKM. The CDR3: CASIRMVGSSYEQYF. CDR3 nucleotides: TGTGCCAGCATCAGGATGGTGGGGAGCTCCTACGAGCAGTACTTC.

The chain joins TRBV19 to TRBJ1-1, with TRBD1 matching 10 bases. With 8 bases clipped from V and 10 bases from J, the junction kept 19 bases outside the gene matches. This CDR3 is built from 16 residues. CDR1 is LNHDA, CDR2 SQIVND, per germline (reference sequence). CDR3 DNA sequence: TGTGCCAGTGAAGACCGGACAGGGGGGAGAAGGATGGGAGCTTTCTTT. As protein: CASEDRTGGRRMGAFF.

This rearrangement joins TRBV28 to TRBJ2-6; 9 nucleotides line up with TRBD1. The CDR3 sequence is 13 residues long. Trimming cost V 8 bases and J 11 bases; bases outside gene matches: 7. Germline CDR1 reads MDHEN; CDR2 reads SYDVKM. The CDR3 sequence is CASAPGQGDVLTF. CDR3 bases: TGTGCCAGCGCCCCGGGACAGGGCGACGTCCTGACTTTC.

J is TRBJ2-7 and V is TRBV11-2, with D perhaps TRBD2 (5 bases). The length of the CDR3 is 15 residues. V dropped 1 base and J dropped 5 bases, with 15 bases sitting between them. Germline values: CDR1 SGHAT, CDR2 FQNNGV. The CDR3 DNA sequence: TGTGCCAGCAGCTTAGGGGTGGGAGCTTTCCACGAGCAGTACTTC. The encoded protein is CASSLGVGAFHEQYF. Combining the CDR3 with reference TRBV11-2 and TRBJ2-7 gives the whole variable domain EAGVAQSPRYKIIEKRQSVAFWCNPISGHATLYWYQQILGQGPKLLIQFQNNGVVDDSQLPKDRFSAERLKGVDSTLKIQPAKLEDSAVYLCASSLGVGAFHEQYFGPGTRLTVT.

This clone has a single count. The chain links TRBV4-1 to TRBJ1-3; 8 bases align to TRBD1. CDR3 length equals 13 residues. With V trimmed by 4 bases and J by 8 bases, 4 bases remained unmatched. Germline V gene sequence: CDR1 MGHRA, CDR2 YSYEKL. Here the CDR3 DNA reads TGCGCCAGCAGCCTGGACAGGGAGGACACCATATATTTT. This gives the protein CASSLDREDTIYF.

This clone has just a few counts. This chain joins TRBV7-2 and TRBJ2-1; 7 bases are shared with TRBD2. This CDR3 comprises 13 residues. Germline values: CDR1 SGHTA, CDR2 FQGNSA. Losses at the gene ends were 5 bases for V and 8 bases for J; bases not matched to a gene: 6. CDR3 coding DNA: TGTGCCAGCAGCCCGTATCTAGCGGATGAGCAGTTCTTC. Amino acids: CASSPYLADEQFF.

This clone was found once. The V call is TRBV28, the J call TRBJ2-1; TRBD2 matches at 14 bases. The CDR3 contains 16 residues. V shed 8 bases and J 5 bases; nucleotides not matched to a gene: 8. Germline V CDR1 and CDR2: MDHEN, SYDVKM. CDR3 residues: CASWGLAGDPHNEQFF. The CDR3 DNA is TGTGCCAGCTGGGGACTAGCGGGGGACCCCCACAATGAGCAGTTCTTC.

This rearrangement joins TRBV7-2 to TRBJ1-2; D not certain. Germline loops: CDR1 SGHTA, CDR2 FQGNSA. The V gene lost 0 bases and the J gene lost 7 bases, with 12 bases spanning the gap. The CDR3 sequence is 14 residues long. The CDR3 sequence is CASSLAHGNAGYTF. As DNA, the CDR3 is TGTGCCAGCAGCTTAGCGCACGGGAATGCTGGCTACACCTTC.

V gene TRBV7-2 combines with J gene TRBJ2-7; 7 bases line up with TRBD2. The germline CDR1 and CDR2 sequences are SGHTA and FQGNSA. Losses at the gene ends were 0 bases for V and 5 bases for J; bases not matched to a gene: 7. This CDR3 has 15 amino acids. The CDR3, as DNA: TGTGCCAGCAGCTTAGCGCTCACGGGAGGAGACGAGCAGTACTTC. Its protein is CASSLALTGGDEQYF.

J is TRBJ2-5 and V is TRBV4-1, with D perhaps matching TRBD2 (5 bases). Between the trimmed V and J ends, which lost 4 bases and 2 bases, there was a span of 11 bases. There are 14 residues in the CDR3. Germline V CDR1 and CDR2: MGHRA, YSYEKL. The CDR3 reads CASSPEGLQETQYF. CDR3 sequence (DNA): TGCGCCAGCAGCCCCGAGGGCCTACAAGAGACCCAGTACTTC.

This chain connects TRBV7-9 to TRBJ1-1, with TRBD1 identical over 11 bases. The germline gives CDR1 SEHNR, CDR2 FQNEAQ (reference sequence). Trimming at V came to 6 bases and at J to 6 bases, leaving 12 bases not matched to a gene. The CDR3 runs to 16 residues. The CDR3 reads CASRPRPGQGEAEAFF. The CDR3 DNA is TGTGCCAGCAGACCCCGCCCGGGACAGGGGGAGGCTGAAGCTTTCTTT.

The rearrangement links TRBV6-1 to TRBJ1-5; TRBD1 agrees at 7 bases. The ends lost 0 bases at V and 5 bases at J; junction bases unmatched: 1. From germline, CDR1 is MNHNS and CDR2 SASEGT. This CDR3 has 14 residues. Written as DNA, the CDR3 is TGTGCCAGCAGTGAAGCAGGGGGCGATCAGCCCCAGCATTTT. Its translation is CASSEAGGDQPQHF.

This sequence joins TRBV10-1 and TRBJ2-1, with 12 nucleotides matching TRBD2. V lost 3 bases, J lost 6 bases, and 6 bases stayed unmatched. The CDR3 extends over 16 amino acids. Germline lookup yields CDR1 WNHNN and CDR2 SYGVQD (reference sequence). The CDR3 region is CASSDQLAGGANEQFF. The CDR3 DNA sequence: TGCGCCAGCAGTGACCAGCTAGCGGGAGGGGCCAATGAGCAGTTCTTC.

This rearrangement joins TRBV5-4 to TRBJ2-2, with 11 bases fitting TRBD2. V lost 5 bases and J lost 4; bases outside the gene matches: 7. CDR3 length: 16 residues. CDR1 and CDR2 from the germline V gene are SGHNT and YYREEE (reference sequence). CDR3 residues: CASRLAGGPGTGELFF. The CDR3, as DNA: TGTGCCAGCAGATTAGCGGGAGGGCCGGGCACCGGGGAGCTGTTTTTT.

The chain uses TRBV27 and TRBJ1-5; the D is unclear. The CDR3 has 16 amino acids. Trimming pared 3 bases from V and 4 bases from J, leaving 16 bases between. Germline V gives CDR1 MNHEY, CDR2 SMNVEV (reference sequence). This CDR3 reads CASSLSGGGWNQPQHF. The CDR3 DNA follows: TGTGCCAGCAGTTTGAGTGGTGGAGGGTGGAATCAGCCCCAGCATTTT.

DNA for the CDR3: TGCGCCAGCAGCCCTAGTCGGACAGATACGCAGTATTTT. Protein sequence: CASSPSRTDTQYF. The V and J genes are TRBV4-1 and TRBJ2-3; D call uncertain. This CDR3 has 13 amino acids. Looked up from germline, CDR1 is MGHRA and CDR2 is YSYEKL. V gave up 4 bases and J gave up 3 bases, with 8 bases separating them.

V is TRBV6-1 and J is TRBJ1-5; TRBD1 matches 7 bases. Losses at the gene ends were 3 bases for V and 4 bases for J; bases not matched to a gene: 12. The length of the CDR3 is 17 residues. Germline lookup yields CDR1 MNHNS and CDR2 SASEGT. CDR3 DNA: TGTGCCAGCAGTGATGTCAGGGGGAAAAGAATAAATCAGCCCCAGCATTTT. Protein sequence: CASSDVRGKRINQPQHF.

The CDR3 region has the DNA TGTGCCAGCAGCCCCCGGGGGTGGGGGAGGGCAGAGGAGACCCAGTACTTC. It encodes CASSPRGWGRAEETQYF. The rearrangement joins TRBV4-2 to TRBJ2-5; 7 bases are a match to TRBD2. The CDR3 spans 17 residues. In germline, CDR1 is LGHNA, CDR2 YNFKEQ. The trim removed 4 bases at V and 5 bases at J, leaving 16 bases unmatched.

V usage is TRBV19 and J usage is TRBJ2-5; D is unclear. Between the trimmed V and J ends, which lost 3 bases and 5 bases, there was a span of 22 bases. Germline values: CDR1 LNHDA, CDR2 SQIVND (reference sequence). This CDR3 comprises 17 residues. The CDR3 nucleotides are TGTGCCAGTAGTATCGTCCACCAAACGCCCAGTGCCGAGACCCAGTACTTC. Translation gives CASSIVHQTPSAETQYF.

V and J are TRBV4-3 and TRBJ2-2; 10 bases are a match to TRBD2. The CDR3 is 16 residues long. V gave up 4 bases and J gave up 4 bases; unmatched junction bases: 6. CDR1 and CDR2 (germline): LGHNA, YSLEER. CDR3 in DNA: TGCGCCAGCAGCCCCTTTAGCGGGGGGTTCACCGGGGAGCTGTTTTTT. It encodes CASSPFSGGFTGELFF.

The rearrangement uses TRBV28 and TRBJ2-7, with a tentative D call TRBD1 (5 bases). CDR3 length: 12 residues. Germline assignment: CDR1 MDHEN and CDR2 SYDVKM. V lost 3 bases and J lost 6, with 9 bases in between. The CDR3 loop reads CASSFQGAEQYF. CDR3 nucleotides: TGTGCCAGCAGTTTTCAGGGCGCCGAGCAGTACTTC. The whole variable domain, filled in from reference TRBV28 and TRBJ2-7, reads DVKVTQSSRYLVKRTGEKVFLECVQDMDHENMFWYRQDPGLGLRLIYFSYDVKMKEKGDIPEGYSVSREKKERFSLILESASTNQTSMYLCASSFQGAEQYFGPGTRLTVT.

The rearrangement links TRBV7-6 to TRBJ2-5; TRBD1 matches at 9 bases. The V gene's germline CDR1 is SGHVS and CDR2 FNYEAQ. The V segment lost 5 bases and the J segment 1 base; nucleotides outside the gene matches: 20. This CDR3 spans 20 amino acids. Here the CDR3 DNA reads TGTGCCAGCAGCATTAGGCCCCCCGGGACAGGGAAACAATCCCAAGAGACCCAGTACTTC. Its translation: CASSIRPPGTGKQSQETQYF. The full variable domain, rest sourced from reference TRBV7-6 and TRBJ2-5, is GAGVSQSPRYKVTKRGQDVALRCDPISGHVSLYWYRQALGQGPEFLTYFNYEAQQDKSGLPNDRFSAERPEGSISTLTIQRTEQRDSAMYRCASSIRPPGTGKQSQETQYFGPGTRLLVL.

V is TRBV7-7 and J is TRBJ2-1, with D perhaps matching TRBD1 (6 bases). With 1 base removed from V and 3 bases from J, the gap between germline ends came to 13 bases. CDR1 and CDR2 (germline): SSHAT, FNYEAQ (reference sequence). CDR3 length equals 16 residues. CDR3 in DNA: TGTGCCAGCAGCTTAGGTCCAGGGGCAGGCTACAATGAGCAGTTCTTC. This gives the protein CASSLGPGAGYNEQFF. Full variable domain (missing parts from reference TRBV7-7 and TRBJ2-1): GAGVSQSPRYKVTKRGQDVTLRCDPISSHATLYWYQQALGQGPEFLTYFNYEAQPDKSGLPSDRFSAERPEGSISTLTIQRTEQRDSAMYRCASSLGPGAGYNEQFFGPGTRLTVL.

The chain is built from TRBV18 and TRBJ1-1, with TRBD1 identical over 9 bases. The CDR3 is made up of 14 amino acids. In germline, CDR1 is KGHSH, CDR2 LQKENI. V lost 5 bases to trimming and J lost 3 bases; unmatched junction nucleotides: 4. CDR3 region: CASSGTGRDTEAFF. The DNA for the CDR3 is TGTGCCAGCTCAGGGACAGGGAGGGACACTGAAGCTTTCTTT.

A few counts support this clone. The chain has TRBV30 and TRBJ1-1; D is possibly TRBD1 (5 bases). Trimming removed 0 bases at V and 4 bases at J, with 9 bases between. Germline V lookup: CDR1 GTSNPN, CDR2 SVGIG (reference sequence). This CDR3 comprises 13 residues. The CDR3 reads CAWSVGVATEAFF. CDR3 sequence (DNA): TGTGCCTGGAGTGTAGGGGTGGCCACTGAAGCTTTCTTT.